Below are 27 T cell receptor beta chains sequenced from a single sample in a study of shared clonotypes between healthy human individuals (dated by TCRdb to about 2020). CD8 naive samples were CD45RO-negative cells positively selected for CCR7, giving a CD45RA+CCR7+ population that excluded TemRA cells. Library preparation was by the immunoSEQ multiplex PCR assay. The clones in this table, taken by TCRdb from immuneACCESS, are in-frame only. Not every clone is retained; where verified, under half of the shortfall comes from an unresolved V gene, and the cause of the rest is unknown. The table for this sample lists about 2 million clones; about 95% of them were counted only once. 0.85% to 1.3% of the sample comes from the top ten. Sequenced material: naive CD8+ T cells sorted from blood. The intended sense of this specimen's cell subset or site label: CD45RA+CCR7+. These receptors originate from a man between 18 and 29 years old in good health.

This chain connects TRBV6-1 to TRBJ2-2; the D is unclear. The CDR3 sequence is 14 residues long. Trimming took off 3 bases at V and 4 bases at J, with 9 bases between the two ends. Germline V gene lookup returns CDR1 MNHNS and CDR2 SASEGT. In DNA form, the CDR3 reads TGTGCCAGCAGTGACCCCCTTGGCACCGGGGAGCTGTTTTTT. It encodes CASSDPLGTGELFF.

The chain combines TRBV19 with TRBJ1-2, with D unresolved. The V end was cut by 7 bases, the J end by 7 bases, with 16 bases between. Looked up from germline, CDR1 is LNHDA and CDR2 is SQIVND (reference sequence). There are 13 residues in the CDR3. The CDR3 DNA reads as TGTGCCAGTACCGCCCCCACCCACTTTGGCTACACCTTC. Amino acids: CASTAPTHFGYTF.

The CDR3 coding sequence is TGCGCCAGCAGCCAAGATGGGGCGGGAGAAGAGACCCAGTACTTC. This sequence encodes CASSQDGAGEETQYF. The rearrangement links TRBV4-3 to TRBJ2-5, with TRBD2 matching 7 bases. Germline lookup yields CDR1 LGHNA and CDR2 YSLEER. The CDR3 has 15 residues. V shed 0 bases, J shed 3 bases, and the junction held 4 bases outside the gene matches.

The chain couples TRBV29-1 to TRBJ2-7, with 8 bases identical to TRBD1. From germline, CDR1 is SQVTM and CDR2 ANQGSEA. This CDR3 is 18 amino acids long. The J segment lost 3 bases and the V segment lost 1 base, leaving 17 bases of the junction unmatched. CDR3 in DNA: TGCAGCGTTGAAGGGGGGTCGGATTCGGGACAGGTGCACTACGAGCAGTACTTC. Its translation: CSVEGGSDSGQVHYEQYF.

The chain joins TRBV7-9 to TRBJ2-7; tentatively, D is TRBD2 (6 bases). CDR1 is SEHNR, CDR2 FQNEAQ, per germline (reference sequence). Trimming stripped 3 bases from V and 3 bases from J, with 9 bases between. CDR3 length equals 13 residues. The CDR3 spells CASSFKEGYEQYF. The DNA for the CDR3 is TGTGCCAGCAGCTTTAAGGAGGGCTACGAGCAGTACTTC.

The rearrangement uses TRBV4-1 and TRBJ2-7, with a possible D match to TRBD2 (6 bases). The germline CDR1 and CDR2 sequences are MGHRA and YSYEKL. V lost 1 base and J 4 bases, leaving 14 bases between the germline ends. CDR3 length equals 15 residues. The CDR3 region is CASSQGWSGDYEQYF. The CDR3 bases are TGCGCCAGCAGCCAAGGATGGTCGGGGGATTACGAGCAGTACTTC.

The chain links TRBV5-6 to TRBJ2-3; perhaps TRBD2 as D (5 bases). Germline loops: CDR1 SGHDT, CDR2 YYEEEE. Trimming removed 2 bases from V and 3 bases from J, with 10 bases in between. This CDR3 spans 14 amino acids. The CDR3 DNA is TGTGCCAGCAGCTTCTCCGGGATAACAGATACGCAGTATTTT. It encodes CASSFSGITDTQYF.

The CDR3 here is CASSMGLADPRRYF. CDR3 bases: TGTGCCAGTAGTATGGGTCTAGCGGACCCTCGGCGGTACTTC. The chain employs TRBV19 and TRBJ2-7; 7 bases fit TRBD2. This CDR3 has 14 amino acids. V was pared by 3 bases and J by 12 bases, with 14 bases of the junction left unmatched. From germline, CDR1 is LNHDA and CDR2 SQIVND (reference sequence).

The rearrangement uses TRBV10-3 and TRBJ2-7; D may correspond to TRBD1 or TRBD2 (6 bases each). V lost 10 bases, J lost 5 bases, and 18 bases lay in between. The germline V gene has CDR1 ENHRY and CDR2 SYGVKD. CDR3 length equals 13 residues. This chain's CDR3 is CATSQNGGNEQYF. The CDR3 coding sequence is TGTGCCACCTCACAGAACGGGGGCAACGAGCAGTACTTC.

V is TRBV30 and J is TRBJ1-1; no clear D. This CDR3 comprises 12 residues. Germline CDR1 GTSNPN, CDR2 SVGIG (reference sequence). V was pared by 5 bases and J by 7 bases, with 14 bases between. The CDR3 DNA reads TGTGCCTGGGCAGAGGGCTTTGATGAAGCTTTCTTT. Encoded protein: CAWAEGFDEAFF.

The chain uses TRBV29-1 and TRBJ2-7; 7 bases agree with TRBD1. Germline values: CDR1 SQVTM, CDR2 ANQGSEA. CDR3 length: 14 residues. Unmatched junction bases numbered 8, after V lost 4 bases and J lost 2 bases. Written as DNA, the CDR3 is TGCAGCGTTGGGGACAGCAGTGGAGCCTACGAGCAGTACTTC. Its translation is CSVGDSSGAYEQYF.

The genes are TRBV9 and TRBJ2-7, with 7 positions matching TRBD2. The trim removed 0 bases at V and 2 bases at J, leaving 8 bases unmatched. The CDR3 has 16 amino acids. Germline V gene lookup returns CDR1 SGDLS and CDR2 YYNGEE. DNA of the CDR3: TGTGCCAGCAGCGTAGCTCACGCTAGCGGCACCTACGAGCAGTACTTC. Translating gives CASSVAHASGTYEQYF.

This sequence joins TRBV9 and TRBJ2-2, with TRBD2 matching over 9 bases. Losses at the gene ends were 1 base for V and 6 bases for J; bases not matched to a gene: 4. Germline lookup yields CDR1 SGDLS and CDR2 YYNGEE. CDR3 size: 15 residues. In DNA, the CDR3 is TGTGCCAGCAGCGTACTAGCGGGGAGTGCCGGGGAGCTGTTTTTT. Translation: CASSVLAGSAGELFF.

The chain employs TRBV4-2 and TRBJ1-2, with unresolved D. The CDR3 consists of 15 residues. V lost 0 bases to trimming and J lost 3 bases, with 11 bases between them. The germline V gene has CDR1 LGHNA and CDR2 YNFKEQ. CDR3 sequence (DNA): TGTGCCAGCAGCCAAGATAGGGCCGCAGACTATGGCTACACCTTC. Protein: CASSQDRAADYGYTF.

CDR3 DNA sequence: TGTGCCAGCAGTGTGACAGGGGTCACTGAAGCTTTCTTT. Translated: CASSVTGVTEAFF. The chain has TRBV6-1 and TRBJ1-1; the match to TRBD1 covers 8 bases. This CDR3 is built from 13 residues. CDR1 and CDR2 (germline): MNHNS, SASEGT. The V and J ends lost 4 bases and 4 bases, in that order; junction bases with no gene match: 2.

The V call is TRBV13, the J call TRBJ2-7; the match to TRBD2 covers 14 bases. The V segment lost 5 bases and the J segment 5 bases; nucleotides outside the gene matches: 5. Germline V CDR1 and CDR2: PRHDT, FYEKMQ (reference sequence). The CDR3 is made up of 15 amino acids. The DNA for the CDR3 is TGTGCCAGCAGCGAGGGACTAGCGGGAGATCACGAGCAGTACTTC. Its translation is CASSEGLAGDHEQYF.

This chain connects TRBV29-1 to TRBJ2-7; the D call may be TRBD1 or TRBD2 (5 bases each). The germline gives CDR1 SQVTM, CDR2 ANQGSEA. The CDR3 spans 11 residues. Trimming left V 7 bases short and J 4 bases short, with 11 bases between. The CDR3: CSADEGYEQYF. The DNA of the CDR3 is TGCAGCGCGGACGAGGGGTACGAGCAGTACTTC.

The CDR3 here is CASSHGSGAISYNEQFF. For the CDR3, the DNA is TGTGCCAGCAGCCACGGTAGCGGCGCAATCTCCTACAATGAGCAGTTCTTC. V gene TRBV13 combines with J gene TRBJ2-1, with D possibly matching TRBD2 (6 bases). The CDR3 is 17 amino acids. CDR1 and CDR2 from the germline V gene are PRHDT and FYEKMQ (reference sequence). The V end was cut by 5 bases, the J end by 0 bases, with 17 bases between.

The chain combines TRBV5-8 with TRBJ1-5; no clear D. Germline CDR1 and CDR2: SGHTS and YDEGEE. This CDR3 spans 14 amino acids. V lost 0 bases to trimming and J lost 7 bases, with 11 bases between them. The DNA for the CDR3 is TGTGCCAGCAGCTTGGGACCCTACCCACAGCCCCAGCATTTT. As protein: CASSLGPYPQPQHF. The entire variable domain, with the rest obtained from reference TRBV5-8 and TRBJ1-5, is as follows: EAGVTQSPTHLIKTRGQQATLRCSPISGHTSVYWYQQALGLGLQFLLWYDEGEERNRGNFPPRFSGRQFPNYSSELNVNALELEDSALYLCASSLGPYPQPQHFGDGTRLSIL.

The V and J genes are TRBV4-1 and TRBJ2-7; 9 nucleotides match TRBD1. Germline CDR1 reads MGHRA; CDR2 reads YSYEKL. The ends lost 4 bases at V and 5 bases at J; junction bases unmatched: 6. The CDR3 contains 14 residues. The CDR3, as DNA: TGCGCCAGCAGCCCGCGGGACAGGGTAGACGAGCAGTACTTC. This sequence encodes CASSPRDRVDEQYF.

This chain connects TRBV6-5 to TRBJ2-5, with D unclear. This CDR3 has 15 amino acids. Germline lookup yields CDR1 MNHEY and CDR2 SVGAGI. Trimming shortened V by 0 bases and J by 2 bases, and 10 bases separated the two germline ends. This chain's CDR3 is CASSYSLNRQETQYF. The DNA of the CDR3 is TGTGCCAGCAGTTACTCCTTAAACAGACAAGAGACCCAGTACTTC.

This CDR3 is CASSSRTSKETQYF. The CDR3 DNA follows: TGTGCCAGCAGCTCCCGGACTAGCAAGGAGACCCAGTACTTC. The gene calls are TRBV7-6 and TRBJ2-5; 8 nucleotides line up with TRBD2. The length of the CDR3 is 14 residues. CDR1 is SGHVS, CDR2 FNYEAQ, per germline. V was pared by 4 bases and J by 5 bases, with 6 bases of the junction left unmatched.

The genes are TRBV9 and TRBJ2-1; D gene unclear. The germline V gene encodes CDR1 SGDLS and CDR2 YYNGEE. V lost 2 bases to trimming and J lost 4 bases, with 7 bases between them. The CDR3 has 13 residues. The CDR3, as DNA: TGTGCCAGCAGCGTTTCAGGATACAATGAGCAGTTCTTC. It yields the protein CASSVSGYNEQFF.

The CDR3 DNA sequence: TGTGCCAGCAGTCCTTTAGCGGGAGGGCCTGCAGATACGCAGTATTTT. It yields the protein CASSPLAGGPADTQYF. The chain uses TRBV27 and TRBJ2-3; 11 bases map to TRBD2. Germline CDR1 reads MNHEY; CDR2 reads SMNVEV (reference sequence). The trim removed 5 bases at V and 4 bases at J, leaving 8 bases unmatched. The CDR3 length is 16 residues.

The gene calls are TRBV13 and TRBJ2-1; D may be TRBD1 (6 bases). The germline gives CDR1 PRHDT, CDR2 FYEKMQ (reference sequence). V was clipped by 4 bases and J by 10 bases, with 17 bases between them. The CDR3 sequence is 14 residues long. CDR3 DNA: TGTGCCAGCAGCTCACGGGACGCCAGGGGCGAGCAGTTCTTC. It specifies CASSSRDARGEQFF.

The chain combines TRBV7-9 with TRBJ1-2; D gene uncertain. The CDR3 totals 13 residues. V dropped 11 bases and J dropped 8 bases, with 21 bases sitting between them. From germline, CDR1 is SEHNR and CDR2 FQNEAQ (reference sequence). CDR3 loop: CASTALPLNGYTF. CDR3 in DNA: TGTGCCTCTACGGCCCTACCATTGAACGGCTACACCTTC.

The chain combines TRBV9 with TRBJ1-1; tentatively, D is TRBD1 (6 bases). The CDR3 spans 18 residues. The germline V gene encodes CDR1 SGDLS and CDR2 YYNGEE. Trimming stripped 0 bases from V and 7 bases from J, with 25 bases between. The CDR3 region is CASSVVFGGRGCFGEAFF. CDR3 nucleotides: TGTGCCAGCAGCGTAGTGTTTGGAGGCAGGGGCTGCTTCGGTGAAGCTTTCTTT.